The 32 T cell receptor beta chains listed next were all sequenced from one sample in a study of blood T cell repertoires in COVID-19. Produced via immunoSEQ multiplex PCR; TCRdb's table is partial and in-frame only. The table records some 150,000 clones, about four fifths of them present only once. The sample was peripheral blood. Every receptor here comes from a human donor in a cohort sampled during active COVID-19.

This chain joins TRBV11-3 and TRBJ2-1; D is perhaps TRBD2 (6 bases). Trimming removed 4 bases from V and 6 bases from J, with 22 bases in between. The CDR3 runs to 17 residues. Looked up from germline, CDR1 is SGHNT and CDR2 is YENEEA. Written as DNA, the CDR3 is TGTGCCAGCAGCTCTTATAGCGGAGCGGTTCGTGGCAATGAGCAGTTCTTC. Protein sequence: CASSSYSGAVRGNEQFF.

The chain couples TRBV3-1 (or the pseudogene TRBV3-2) to TRBJ2-5, with D perhaps matching TRBD2 (6 bases). The CDR3 length is 15 residues. Trimming removed 4 bases at V and 2 bases at J, with 14 bases between. Germline CDR1 reads LGHDT; CDR2 reads YNNKEL (reference sequence). The CDR3 nucleotides read TGTGCCAGCAGCCGTTCCCATAGCGGACAAGAGACCCAGTACTTC. It encodes CASSRSHSGQETQYF.

The rearrangement joins TRBV7-2 to TRBJ1-5; no reliable D call. Trimming cost V 5 bases and J 4 bases, with 15 bases left between them. The CDR3 totals 15 residues. Germline CDR1 SGHTA, CDR2 FQGNSA. CDR3 nucleotides: TGTGCCAGCAGCACAAAAGGTTCGGGGAATCAGCCCCAGCATTTT. Translated: CASSTKGSGNQPQHF.

The J gene is TRBJ1-3, the V gene TRBV5-5, with TRBD1 matching over 7 bases. The CDR3 is 16 residues long. Looked up from germline, CDR1 is SGHKS and CDR2 is YYEKEE (reference sequence). The trim removed 0 bases at V and 1 base at J, leaving 4 bases unmatched. The CDR3 spells CASSLVAGQSGNTIYF. CDR3 nucleotides: TGTGCCAGCAGCTTGGTAGCGGGACAGTCTGGAAACACCATATATTTT.

This chain connects TRBV7-9 to TRBJ2-5, with 11 bases matching TRBD2. Germline loops: CDR1 SEHNR, CDR2 FQNEAQ (reference sequence). V shed 1 base, J shed 13 bases, and the junction held 2 bases outside the gene matches. This CDR3 has 12 residues. DNA of the CDR3: TGTGCCAGCAGCTTAGGAGGACTAGCGGGGTACTTC. It is translated as CASSLGGLAGYF.

This chain joins TRBV25-1 and TRBJ2-7; 13 bases fit TRBD2. Trimming removed 1 base from V and 4 bases from J; junction bases left unmatched: 7. The CDR3 has 17 amino acids. Germline CDR1 and CDR2: MGHDK and SYGVNS. In DNA form, the CDR3 reads TGTGCCAGCAGTGAATTGGGGACTAGCGGGGATTTATACGAGCAGTACTTC. Translating it yields CASSELGTSGDLYEQYF.

This clone was found a few times. The chain is built from TRBV19 and TRBJ1-1; 9 bases map to TRBD1. V shed 1 base and J 6 bases; nucleotides not matched to a gene: 12. Germline V gene data show CDR1 as LNHDA and CDR2 as SQIVND (reference sequence). There are 17 residues in the CDR3. The CDR3 DNA sequence: TGTGCCAGTAGTATAGGGGGACAGGGCTTTAAGGAGGCTGAAGCTTTCTTT. This translates into CASSIGGQGFKEAEAFF.

The rearrangement uses TRBV7-9 and TRBJ2-7; 12 nucleotides agree with TRBD2. Per the germline V gene, CDR1 is SEHNR and CDR2 is FQNEAQ (reference sequence). Trimming removed 1 base from V and 6 bases from J; junction bases left unmatched: 7. CDR3 length equals 16 residues. The CDR3 bases are TGTGCCAGCAGCTTAGGGCTAGCGGGAGGGCTGAGCGAGCAGTACGTC. Its protein product is CASSLGLAGGLSEQYV.

This chain uses TRBV5-1 with TRBJ2-3; 9 nucleotides match TRBD2. Germline V lookup: CDR1 SGHRS, CDR2 YFSETQ. The CDR3 totals 18 residues. V gave up 0 bases and J gave up 5 bases; unmatched junction bases: 13. Here the CDR3 reads CASSLGYSGRRSGDTQYF. The CDR3 region has the DNA TGCGCCAGCAGCTTGGGATACAGCGGGAGGAGGTCGGGAGATACGCAGTATTTT.

The rearrangement links TRBV14 to TRBJ1-2; D remains ambiguous. V lost 1 base, J lost 7 bases, and 10 bases lay in between. CDR3 length: 13 amino acids. Germline CDR1 is SGHDN and CDR2 is FVKESK. As DNA, the CDR3 is TGTGCCAGCAGCCAAGTTCCAGTCTCTGGCTACACCTTC. This codes for CASSQVPVSGYTF.

CDR3 in DNA: TGTGCCAGCAGCCGAGACAGGGTAGGAACTGAAGCTTTCTTT. Translation: CASSRDRVGTEAFF. This sequence joins TRBV7-8 and TRBJ1-1, with 7 bases matching TRBD1. Per the germline V gene, CDR1 is SGHVS and CDR2 is FQNEAQ. The CDR3 loop spans 14 amino acids. Germline trimming cut 5 bases from V and 5 bases from J; bases unmatched to any gene: 8. Using reference TRBV7-8 and TRBJ1-1 for the parts outside the CDR3, the full variable domain is GAGVSQSPRYKVAKRGQDVALRCDPISGHVSLFWYQQALGQGPEFLTYFQNEAQLDKSGLPSDRFFAERPEGSVSTLKIQRTQQEDSAVYLCASSRDRVGTEAFFGQGTRLTVV.

In this sample, this clone turned up once. CDR3 sequence (DNA): TGCGCCAGCAGCCCACTGACAGGACCGAGAGCAAATTCACCCCTCCACTTT. This sequence encodes CASSPLTGPRANSPLHF. This chain joins TRBV4-1 and TRBJ1-6; D is perhaps TRBD1 (6 bases). V lost 4 bases to trimming and J lost 7 bases, with 20 bases between them. Germline V gene sequence: CDR1 MGHRA, CDR2 YSYEKL. The CDR3 runs to 17 residues.

The table lists this clone with a count of one. The chain combines TRBV5-7 with TRBJ1-1; 7 bases match TRBD1. TRBV5-7 is designated an ORF whose function remains uncertain. The CDR3 is 15 residues long. V trimming: 4 bases; J trimming: 2 bases; junction bases outside the gene matches: 8. CDR3 DNA sequence: TGTGCCAGCAGCCCGGGGGGGACAGTAAACACTGAAGCTTTCTTT. Translated: CASSPGGTVNTEAFF.

The V and J genes are TRBV19 and TRBJ1-1, with 10 nucleotides matching TRBD1. The V gene end was trimmed by 3 bases and the J gene end by 5 bases; junction bases not matched to a gene: 18. This CDR3 is 19 amino acids long. The germline V gene has CDR1 LNHDA and CDR2 SQIVND (reference sequence). DNA for the CDR3: TGTGCCAGTAGTATTGTTTGGGAGACAGGGGGCTATGGAAGGACTGAAGCTTTCTTT. This encodes CASSIVWETGGYGRTEAFF.

This chain connects TRBV7-2 to TRBJ1-2, with 10 bases identical to TRBD1. V lost 5 bases, J lost 4 bases, and 7 bases stayed unmatched. This CDR3 contains 15 residues. Germline CDR1 is SGHTA and CDR2 is FQGNSA. The DNA for the CDR3 is TGTGCCAGCAGCCCTGACGGACAGGGGGTCTATGGCTACACCTTC. Residues: CASSPDGQGVYGYTF.

The J gene is TRBJ2-3, the V gene TRBV7-3; 8 nucleotides line up with TRBD1. V shed 6 bases, J shed 6 bases, and the junction held 8 bases outside the gene matches. Germline V CDR1 and CDR2: SGHTA, FQGTGA. The CDR3 is 14 amino acids. CDR3 in amino acids: CASRAGQGRDTQYF. The CDR3 coding sequence is TGTGCCAGCAGAGCCGGACAGGGTAGGGATACGCAGTATTTT.

The chain combines TRBV4-1 with TRBJ2-7; D possibly corresponds to TRBD1 (6 bases). Trimming removed 1 base from V and 2 bases from J, with 15 bases in between. This CDR3 spans 16 amino acids. Germline V gene sequence: CDR1 MGHRA, CDR2 YSYEKL. CDR3 nucleotide sequence: TGCGCCAGCAGCCAAGCCTCCATAGGGGGTGCCTACGAGCAGTACTTC. Protein product: CASSQASIGGAYEQYF.

This chain links TRBV5-1 with TRBJ1-2; D is perhaps TRBD1 (6 bases). This CDR3 region has 15 residues. In germline, CDR1 is SGHRS, CDR2 YFSETQ. The ends were cut back, 2 bases at V and 2 bases at J, with 13 bases in the middle. The CDR3 DNA is TGCGCCAGCAGCTTAAGCAGGGGCGGAAACTATGGCTACACCTTC. Amino acid sequence: CASSLSRGGNYGYTF.

The chain recombines TRBV5-1 with TRBJ1-1; possibly TRBD1 for D (5 bases). The germline V and J ends were trimmed by 0 bases and 0 bases, with 18 bases remaining between them. Germline CDR1 is SGHRS and CDR2 is YFSETQ. The CDR3 extends over 18 amino acids. The CDR3 nucleotides read TGCGCCAGCAGCTTGGCAGGGTTTGGGGACTTTATGAACACTGAAGCTTTCTTT. It specifies CASSLAGFGDFMNTEAFF.

The V gene is TRBV5-4, the J gene TRBJ1-4; D perhaps matches TRBD1 (5 bases). CDR1 is SGHNT, CDR2 YYREEE, per germline (reference sequence). The V and J ends lost 4 bases and 10 bases respectively, with 17 bases between them. This CDR3 has 14 residues. For the CDR3, the DNA is TGTGCCAGCAGCGGCGGACGGGGGAAGACAAAACTGTTTTTT. Residues: CASSGGRGKTKLFF.

V is TRBV23-1 and J is TRBJ1-1, with D maybe TRBD1 (5 bases). TRBV23-1 is annotated as an ORF whose role is uncertain. The ends were cut back, 4 bases at V and 6 bases at J, with 21 bases in the middle. The CDR3 covers 16 residues. CDR3 amino acids: CASSRPGRSSIPEAFF. CDR3 nucleotide sequence: TGCGCCAGCAGTCGTCCAGGGCGATCAAGTATCCCTGAAGCTTTCTTT.

This chain links TRBV6-5 with TRBJ2-1; unclear D gene. The CDR3 loop spans 12 amino acids. V lost 5 bases, J lost 7 bases, and 9 bases lay in between. Looked up from germline, CDR1 is MNHEY and CDR2 is SVGAGI. CDR3 region: CASSLLWNEQFF. The CDR3 nucleotides read TGTGCCAGCAGTCTACTCTGGAATGAGCAGTTCTTC.

The chain joins TRBV7-2 to TRBJ2-1, with D maybe TRBD1 (5 bases). This CDR3 has 15 residues. Germline V lookup: CDR1 SGHTA, CDR2 FQGNSA. V lost 0 bases and J lost 3, with 9 bases in between. DNA for the CDR3: TGTGCCAGCAGCTTAGCGGGTCAGGGCTACAATGAGCAGTTCTTC. Translated, it gives CASSLAGQGYNEQFF.

The chain is built from TRBV5-1 and TRBJ1-2, with 8 bases identical to TRBD1. The length of the CDR3 is 14 residues. Germline trimming cut 5 bases from V and 3 bases from J; bases unmatched to any gene: 6. Germline V gene sequence: CDR1 SGHRS, CDR2 YFSETQ. The CDR3 loop reads CASRGQVDDYGYTF. The CDR3 coding sequence is TGCGCCAGCAGGGGACAGGTCGACGACTATGGCTACACCTTC.

J is TRBJ2-7 and V is TRBV2; TRBD1 agrees at 7 bases. In germline, CDR1 is SNHLY, CDR2 FYNNEI. Trimming removed 7 bases from V and 4 bases from J; junction bases left unmatched: 7. CDR3 length: 13 amino acids. The CDR3 sequence is CASKAQGIYEQYV. As DNA, the CDR3 is TGTGCCAGCAAGGCACAGGGGATTTACGAGCAGTACGTC.

The J gene is TRBJ1-2, the V gene TRBV14; D may be TRBD1 (5 bases). Trimming left V 4 bases short and J 4 bases short, with 10 bases between. CDR1 SGHDN and CDR2 FVKESK come from the germline V gene. The CDR3 has 13 residues. CDR3 bases: TGTGCCAGCAGCCTAAGCGGGACCTATGGCTACACCTTC. It encodes CASSLSGTYGYTF. Complete variable domain (other parts from reference TRBV14 and TRBJ1-2): EAGVTQFPSHSVIEKGQTVTLRCDPISGHDNLYWYRRVMGKEIKFLLHFVKESKQDESGMPNNRFLAERTGGTYSTLKVQPAELEDSGVYFCASSLSGTYGYTFGSGTRLTVV.

The V call is TRBV6-4, the J call TRBJ2-5, with 9 bases aligning to TRBD1. V was clipped by 9 bases and J by 6 bases; unmatched bases: 14. CDR1 and CDR2 from the germline V gene are MRHNA and SNTAGT. The CDR3 contains 15 residues. The CDR3 protein is CASSPDGTGSKTQYF. CDR3 sequence (DNA): TGTGCCAGTTCACCAGACGGGACAGGGAGTAAGACCCAGTACTTC.

This sequence joins TRBV30 and TRBJ2-5, with 13 bases fitting TRBD2. This CDR3 has 15 residues. Germline V gives CDR1 GTSNPN, CDR2 SVGIG (reference sequence). V dropped 5 bases and J dropped 3; count of bases not matched to a gene: 6. Here the CDR3 reads CAWAGTSGTEETQYF. CDR3 nucleotide sequence: TGTGCCTGGGCCGGGACTAGCGGGACCGAAGAGACCCAGTACTTC.

The V gene is TRBV2, the J gene TRBJ1-5, with D possibly matching TRBD1 (5 bases). CDR1 is SNHLY and CDR2 is FYNNEI in the germline V gene. V was clipped by 8 bases and J by 9 bases, with 17 bases between them. CDR3 length: 13 amino acids. The CDR3 reads CASLGPYQGPQHF. DNA of the CDR3: TGTGCCAGCCTTGGACCGTATCAGGGGCCCCAGCATTTT.

This chain links TRBV20-1 with TRBJ2-7; weak D call: TRBD2 (6 bases). V gave up 3 bases and J gave up 2 bases, with 11 bases separating them. CDR1 DFQATT and CDR2 SNEGSKA come from the germline V gene (reference sequence). The CDR3 is made up of 13 amino acids. CDR3 sequence: CSASIRGTYEQYF. The CDR3 DNA is TGCAGTGCTAGTATACGGGGGACCTACGAGCAGTACTTC.

This clone was counted a few times. CDR3 in amino acids: CASSLFDEQYF. The CDR3 nucleotides are TGTGCCAGCAGTCTGTTCGACGAGCAGTACTTC. The chain couples TRBV28 to TRBJ2-7, with unresolved D. The CDR3 extends over 11 amino acids. Germline V CDR1 and CDR2: MDHEN, SYDVKM. V lost 5 bases, J lost 5 bases, and 7 bases lay in between. The variable domain in full, completed from reference TRBV28 and TRBJ2-7, reads DVKVTQSSRYLVKRTGEKVFLECVQDMDHENMFWYRQDPGLGLRLIYFSYDVKMKEKGDIPEGYSVSREKKERFSLILESASTNQTSMYLCASSLFDEQYFGPGTRLTVT.

The chain joins TRBV5-1 to TRBJ2-1; the match to TRBD2 covers 7 bases. The CDR3 sequence is 15 residues long. Trimming removed 4 bases from V and 3 bases from J; junction bases left unmatched: 7. Germline V gives CDR1 SGHRS, CDR2 YFSETQ. The CDR3: CASSPTSADYNEQFF. The CDR3 region has the DNA TGCGCCAGCAGCCCAACTAGCGCAGACTACAATGAGCAGTTCTTC.